These T cell receptor beta chains were read from a single sample in a study of human T cells and chemical hapten exposure. Via MiXCR, TCRdb re-called the RACE reads, giving one row per CDR3 protein. The data show about 89,000 distinct CDR3 sequences, with about a tenth seen just once and about 3% held by the top ten. The input for sequencing was whole blood, taken in connection with sensitization to the hapten diphenylcyclopropenone (DPC). The receptors stem from a woman aged 55-70 years with alopecia areata. Some clones in this sample may be carry-over from other donors' samples. The CDR3 runs from the conserved cysteine through the conserved F or W. A D gene is named only where the DNA matches it firmly. Part of the rows lack a size; the others show once, few, many or a class for expanded clones.

.	TRBV19	TRBJ2-7	many	TGTGCCAGTAGTGCGAGGACGCGAAACTACGAGCAGTACTTC	CASSARTRNYEQYF
.	TRBV12-3/TRBV12-4	TRBJ2-2	.	TGTGCCAGCAGACTTAACTCTGGGGAGCTGTTTTTT	CASRLNSGELFF
.	TRBV7-9	TRBJ2-5	.	TGTGCCAGCAGCTTTAGCTGGGTTCGAAAAGAGACCCAGTACTTC	CASSFSWVRKETQYF
TRBD1	TRBV7-3	TRBJ1-6	many	TGTGCCAGCAGCTACCGGGACAGGGGTTCACCCCTCCACTTT	CASSYRDRGSPLHF
TRBD2	TRBV9	TRBJ2-5	many	TGTGCCAGCAGCGTAGCGGGGGGGCCTGGAGAGACCCAGTACTTC	CASSVAGGPGETQYF
.	TRBV7-8	TRBJ1-4	.	TGTGCCAGCAGCTTAAGGGATAGAGAAAAACTGTTTTTT	CASSLRDREKLFF
.	TRBV6-5	TRBJ1-2	many	TGTGCCAGCAGTTACACAGGGACGCGTGGCTACACCTTC	CASSYTGTRGYTF
.	TRBV7-7	TRBJ2-5	many	TGTGCTAGCAGCTTATGGCCAGGTCGACAAGAGACCCAGTACTTC	CASSLWPGRQETQYF
.	TRBV7-9	TRBJ1-5	many	TGTGCCAGCAGCTACGACTGGGATCAGCCCCAGCATTTT	CASSYDWDQPQHF
.	TRBV3-1	TRBJ2-3	few	TGTGCCAGCAGCCAAGGTTCGGGCACAGATACGCAGTATTTT	CASSQGSGTDTQYF
.	TRBV6-2/TRBV6-3	TRBJ2-3	few	TGTGCCAGCAGACCCGCGGGTGGGGCGCGGGATACGCAGTATTTT	CASRPAGGARDTQYF
.	TRBV6-6	TRBJ1-1	many	TGTGCCAGCAGTTACGACGGGGGCACTGAAGCTTTCTTT	CASSYDGGTEAFF
.	TRBV29-1	TRBJ2-7	.	TGCAGCGTTGTTAGAGGGGGCGAGCAGTACTTC	CSVVRGGEQYF
.	TRBV20-1	TRBJ2-7	few	TGCAGTGCTAGGCGGGACAGCTCCTACGAGCAGTACTTC	CSARRDSSYEQYF
TRBD2	TRBV5-1	TRBJ2-7	.	TGCGCCAGCAGCTTGGGAGGCGGGAGCCTCCGCCCCTACGAGCAGTACTTC	CASSLGGGSLRPYEQYF
.	TRBV30	TRBJ2-7	few	TGTGCCTGGACCCCCCTGGGCAGGGAGGTCTACGAGCAGTACTTC	CAWTPLGREVYEQYF
.	TRBV10-3	TRBJ2-1	many	TGTGCCATCAGTGAGCCAAACCAGGGGGGGTGGGAGCAGTTCTTC	CAISEPNQGGWEQFF
TRBD2	TRBV20-1	TRBJ2-1	many	TGCAGTGCTAGAGATAGTGTAGGACTAGCGGGGGGGTGGAATGAGCAGTTCTTC	CSARDSVGLAGGWNEQFF
.	TRBV5-1	TRBJ1-5	few	TGCGCCAGCACGCCTTCGCCGGGGGGCAATCAGCCCCAGCATTTT	CASTPSPGGNQPQHF
.	TRBV5-1	TRBJ2-5	many	TGCGCCAGCAGTTACCGGCCTAGAGCCCAAGAGACCCAGTACTTC	CASSYRPRAQETQYF
.	TRBV6-2/TRBV6-3	TRBJ1-1	many	TGTGCCAGCAGTTACTCCAGCTCAAACACTGAAGCTTTCTTT	CASSYSSSNTEAFF
.	TRBV20-1	TRBJ1-1	many	TGCAGTGCTAGAGATTTTCAGGGGATCACTGAAGCTTTCTTT	CSARDFQGITEAFF
.	TRBV23-1	TRBJ2-1	many	TGCGCCAGCAGTCAATCGTTAACGGGCCGTTTTATCCTCTACAATGAGCAGTTCTTC	CASSQSLTGRFILYNEQFF
TRBD2	TRBV5-4	TRBJ2-3	many	TGTGCCAGCAGCTTGCCGCTAGCGGGGAGCACAGATACGCAGTATTTT	CASSLPLAGSTDTQYF
TRBD2	TRBV13	TRBJ2-5	few	TGTGCCAGCAGCTCGGAGGGACTAGCGGGGGGGCCCGAGACCCAGTACTTC	CASSSEGLAGGPETQYF
.	TRBV5-1	TRBJ1-1	.	TGCACCAGCAGCTTGGACACTGAAGCTTTCTTT	CTSSLDTEAFF
TRBD2	TRBV5-1	TRBJ2-3	many	TGCGCCAGCAGCACCGGACTAGCGGGGGACACAGATACGCAGTATTTT	CASSTGLAGDTDTQYF
.	TRBV3-1	TRBJ1-2	few	TGTGCCAGCAGCCAAGTGCGAGGGGGGACGAACTATGGCTACACCTTC	CASSQVRGGTNYGYTF
.	TRBV6-5	TRBJ2-1	few	TGTGCCAGCAGTTACTCGTCACAGGCTTACTACAATGAGCAGTTCTTC	CASSYSSQAYYNEQFF
.	TRBV6-2/TRBV6-3	TRBJ2-2	.	TGTGCCAGCAGTTACGGTCCCCCCGCCAGTTACACCGGGGAGCTGTTTTTT	CASSYGPPASYTGELFF
.	TRBV25-1	TRBJ2-1	few	TGTGCCAGCAGTGAATATCAGCCATACAATGAGCAGTTCTTC	CASSEYQPYNEQFF
.	TRBV6-6	TRBJ2-3	few	TGTGCCAGCAGTGGAAGACGGGGTATCACAGATACGCAGTATTTT	CASSGRRGITDTQYF
.	TRBV7-3	TRBJ1-5	many	TGTGCTTCCCAAACGGGGGGGTCAGATCAGCCCCAGCATTTT	CASQTGGSDQPQHF
.	TRBV19	TRBJ1-5	many	TGTGCCAGTAGCTATGCGGGGGGCAATCAGCCCCAGCATTTT	CASSYAGGNQPQHF
TRBD1	TRBV29-1	TRBJ2-7	few	TGCAGCGTCAACAGGGGTTACGAGCAGTACTTC	CSVNRGYEQYF
.	TRBV19	TRBJ2-1	few	TGTGCCAGTAGTATAGGCGGAAGGGCGGGCAATGAGCAGTTCTTC	CASSIGGRAGNEQFF
TRBD1	TRBV11-2	TRBJ2-1	many	TGTGCCAGCAGTTTGCGCTCCGGGACAGGGGTATACAATGAGCAGTTCTTC	CASSLRSGTGVYNEQFF
.	TRBV19	TRBJ2-7	.	TGTGCCAGTAGTATCTCGGGGAACACCTACGAGCAGTACTTC	CASSISGNTYEQYF
.	TRBV20-1	TRBJ2-5	many	TGCAGTGCTAGAGAGGTGTTGCGGCAGTACTTC	CSAREVLRQYF
.	TRBV5-5	TRBJ1-3	many	TGTGCCAGCAGCCCCGGACAGCCGATTTGGGACACCATATATTTT	CASSPGQPIWDTIYF
.	TRBV2	TRBJ2-2	.	TGTGCCAGCAGGGCCCTAGGAGCCGGGGAGCTGTTTTTT	CASRALGAGELFF
TRBD2	TRBV7-2	TRBJ2-3	many	TGTGCCAGCAGCCGGCAAGCGGGGGGGCGTGCAGATACGCAGTATTTT	CASSRQAGGRADTQYF
.	TRBV18	TRBJ1-2	few	TGTGCCAGCTCACCACCTGATGGCAGCCATGGCTACACCTTC	CASSPPDGSHGYTF
.	TRBV5-1	TRBJ1-2	few	TGCGCCAGCAGCTTGGCACCGGACAGTATCTATGGCTACACCTTC	CASSLAPDSIYGYTF
.	TRBV24-1	TRBJ2-2	few	TGTGCCACCAGTGACCGACAGGCCGCGAACACCGGGGAGCTGTTTTTT	CATSDRQAANTGELFF